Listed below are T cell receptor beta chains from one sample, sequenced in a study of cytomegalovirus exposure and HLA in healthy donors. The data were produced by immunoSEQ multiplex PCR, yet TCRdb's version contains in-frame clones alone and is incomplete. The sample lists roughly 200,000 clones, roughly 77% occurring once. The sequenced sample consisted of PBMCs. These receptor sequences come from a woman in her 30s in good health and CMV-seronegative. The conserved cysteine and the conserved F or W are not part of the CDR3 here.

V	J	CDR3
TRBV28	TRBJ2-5	ASSSGGTETQY
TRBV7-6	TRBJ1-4	ASSFGSGTANEKLF
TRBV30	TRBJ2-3	AQSAGGFTDTQY
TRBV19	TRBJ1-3	ASSQGSGNTIY
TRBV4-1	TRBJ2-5	ASSLVSGETQY
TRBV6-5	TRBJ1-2	ASSYSRALYGYT
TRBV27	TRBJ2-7	ASRGLAPTYEQY
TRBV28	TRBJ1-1	ASSLPGNTEAF
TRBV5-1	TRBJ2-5	ASRAGARGTQY
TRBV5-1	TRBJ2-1	ASSAGTGVGNEQF